Sequencing of this TCR beta chain was carried out in a study of T cell repertoires in ileal Crohn's disease. The protocol was immunoSEQ multiplex PCR, while the TCRdb copy is restricted to in-frame clones and leaves out a portion. Among about 5,000 clones listed, roughly 96% were seen once. Germline CDR1 SGHRS, CDR2 YFSETQ. The CDR3 runs 14 residues. V was clipped by 1 base and J by 0 bases, with 6 bases between them. The receptor comes from an adult with Crohn's disease. V gene TRBV5-1 combines with J gene TRBJ2-3; D gene unclear. The sequenced sample was ileal tissue. CDR3 protein: CASSLQVSTDTQYF. CDR3 DNA: TGCGCCAGCAGCTTGCAGGTTAGCACAGATACGCAGTATTTT.